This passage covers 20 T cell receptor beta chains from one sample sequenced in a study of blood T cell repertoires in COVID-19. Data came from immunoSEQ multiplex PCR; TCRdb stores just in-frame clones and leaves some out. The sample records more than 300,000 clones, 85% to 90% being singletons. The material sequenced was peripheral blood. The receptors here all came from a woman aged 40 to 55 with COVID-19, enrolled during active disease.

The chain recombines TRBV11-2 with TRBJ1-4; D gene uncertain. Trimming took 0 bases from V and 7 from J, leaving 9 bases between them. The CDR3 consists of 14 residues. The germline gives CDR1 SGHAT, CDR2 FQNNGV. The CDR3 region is CASSLEVVSEKLFF. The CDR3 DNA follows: TGTGCCAGCAGCTTAGAGGTGGTTAGTGAAAAACTGTTTTTT.

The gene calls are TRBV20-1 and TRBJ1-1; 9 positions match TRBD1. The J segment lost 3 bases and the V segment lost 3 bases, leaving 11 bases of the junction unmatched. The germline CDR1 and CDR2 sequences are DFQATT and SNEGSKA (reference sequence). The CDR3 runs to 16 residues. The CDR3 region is CSASNPRQGGDTEAFF. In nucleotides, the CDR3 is TGCAGTGCTAGTAACCCGAGACAGGGGGGGGACACTGAAGCTTTCTTT.

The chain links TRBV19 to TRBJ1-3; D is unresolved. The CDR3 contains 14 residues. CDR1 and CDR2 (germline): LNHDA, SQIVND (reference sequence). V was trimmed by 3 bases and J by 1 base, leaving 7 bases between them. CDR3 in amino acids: CASSISGSGNTIYF. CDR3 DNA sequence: TGTGCCAGTAGTATCTCGGGGTCTGGAAACACCATATATTTT.

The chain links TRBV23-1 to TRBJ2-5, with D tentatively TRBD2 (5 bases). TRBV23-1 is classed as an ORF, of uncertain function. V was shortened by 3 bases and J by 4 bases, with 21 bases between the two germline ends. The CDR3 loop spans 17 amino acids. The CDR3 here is CASSHPKREVVGETQYF. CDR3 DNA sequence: TGCGCCAGCAGTCACCCTAAGAGGGAAGTGGTGGGAGAGACCCAGTACTTC.

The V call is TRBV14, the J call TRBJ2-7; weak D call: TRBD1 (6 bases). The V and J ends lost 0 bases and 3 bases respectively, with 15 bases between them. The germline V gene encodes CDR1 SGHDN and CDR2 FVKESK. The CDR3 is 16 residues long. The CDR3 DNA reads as TGTGCCAGCAGCCAAGAGGACAGATATGGGGGCTACGAGCAGTACTTC. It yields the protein CASSQEDRYGGYEQYF.

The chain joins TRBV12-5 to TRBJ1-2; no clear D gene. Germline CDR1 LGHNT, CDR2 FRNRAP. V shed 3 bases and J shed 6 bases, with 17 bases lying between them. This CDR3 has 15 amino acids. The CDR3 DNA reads TGTGCTAGTGGTTTTGGGATAGGAGGAGGGAATGGCTACACCTTC. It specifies CASGFGIGGGNGYTF.

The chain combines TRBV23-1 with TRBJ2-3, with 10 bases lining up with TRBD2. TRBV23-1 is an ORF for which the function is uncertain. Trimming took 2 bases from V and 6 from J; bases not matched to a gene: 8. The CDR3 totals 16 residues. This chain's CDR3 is CASSQGQREGRDTQYF. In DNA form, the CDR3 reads TGCGCCAGCAGTCAAGGCCAGCGGGAGGGCCGGGATACGCAGTATTTT.

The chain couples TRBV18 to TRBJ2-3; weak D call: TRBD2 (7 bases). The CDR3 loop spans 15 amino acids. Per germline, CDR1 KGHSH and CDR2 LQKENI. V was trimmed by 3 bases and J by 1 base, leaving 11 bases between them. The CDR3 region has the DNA TGTGCCAGCTCACCCCTGGGGGGGCGCACAGATACGCAGTATTTT. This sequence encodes CASSPLGGRTDTQYF.

In DNA form, the CDR3 reads TGTGCCAGCAGCGCACAACAGCACCTAAACTATGGCTACACCTTC. Translated, it gives CASSAQQHLNYGYTF. The V call is TRBV9, the J call TRBJ1-2, with D uncertain. This CDR3 has 15 residues. V dropped 3 bases and J dropped 2 bases, with 14 bases sitting between them. Germline CDR1 SGDLS, CDR2 YYNGEE.

CDR3 nucleotides: TGTGCCACCAGCAGAGATTTAGCCGGGACAGGGGGTTTTGGGGAGCTGTTTTTT. Residues: CATSRDLAGTGGFGELFF. This chain connects TRBV15 to TRBJ2-2; 11 nucleotides match TRBD1. CDR1 LNHNV and CDR2 YYDKDF come from the germline V gene (reference sequence). CDR3 length: 18 residues. Losses at the gene ends were 0 bases for V and 8 bases for J; bases not matched to a gene: 11.

CDR3 in amino acids: CASSQELYGYTF. CDR3 sequence (DNA): TGTGCCAGCAGCCAAGAGCTATATGGCTACACCTTC. This chain links TRBV4-2 with TRBJ1-2; D is ambiguous. Germline V gene lookup returns CDR1 LGHNA and CDR2 YNFKEQ. The V end lost 0 bases, the J end lost 5 bases, and 4 bases lay between the germline ends. CDR3 length equals 12 residues.

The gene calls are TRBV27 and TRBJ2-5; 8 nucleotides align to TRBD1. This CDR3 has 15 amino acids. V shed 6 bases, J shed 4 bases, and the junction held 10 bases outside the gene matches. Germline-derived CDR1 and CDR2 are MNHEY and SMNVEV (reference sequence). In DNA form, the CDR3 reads TGTGCCAGCAGCGACTCTCCCACAGGGGGAGAGACCCAGTACTTC. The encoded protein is CASSDSPTGGETQYF.

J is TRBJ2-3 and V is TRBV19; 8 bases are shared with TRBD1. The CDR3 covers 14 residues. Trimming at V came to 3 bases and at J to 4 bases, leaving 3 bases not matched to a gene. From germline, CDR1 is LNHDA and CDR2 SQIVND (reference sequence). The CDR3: CASSIGQGADTQYF. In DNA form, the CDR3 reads TGTGCCAGTAGTATTGGACAGGGCGCAGATACGCAGTATTTT.

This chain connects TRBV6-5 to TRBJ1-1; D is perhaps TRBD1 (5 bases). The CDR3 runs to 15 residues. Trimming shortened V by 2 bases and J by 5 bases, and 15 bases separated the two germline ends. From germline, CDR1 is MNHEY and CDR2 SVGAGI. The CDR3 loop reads CASSYTAAGGTEAFF. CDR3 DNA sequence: TGTGCCAGCAGTTACACCGCCGCCGGGGGGACTGAAGCTTTCTTT.

The CDR3 sequence is CASSPEQGGPEAFF. The CDR3, as DNA: TGTGCCAGCTCACCAGAACAGGGGGGGCCTGAAGCTTTCTTT. The chain employs TRBV18 and TRBJ1-1; 8 nucleotides align to TRBD1. Germline-derived CDR1 and CDR2 are KGHSH and LQKENI. The length of the CDR3 is 14 residues. V shed 2 bases, J shed 6 bases, and the junction held 5 bases outside the gene matches.

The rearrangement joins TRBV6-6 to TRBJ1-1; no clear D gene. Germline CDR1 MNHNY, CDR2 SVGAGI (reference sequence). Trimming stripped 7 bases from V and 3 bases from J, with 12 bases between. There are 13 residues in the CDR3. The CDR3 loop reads CASNDRRDTEAFF. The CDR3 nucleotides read TGTGCCAGCAACGATCGGAGGGACACTGAAGCTTTCTTT.

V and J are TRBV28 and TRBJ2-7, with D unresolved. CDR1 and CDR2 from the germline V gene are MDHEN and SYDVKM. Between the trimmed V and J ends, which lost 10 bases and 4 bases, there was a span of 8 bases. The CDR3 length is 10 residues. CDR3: CATSRYEQYF. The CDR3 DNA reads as TGTGCCACCTCGAGGTACGAGCAGTACTTC.

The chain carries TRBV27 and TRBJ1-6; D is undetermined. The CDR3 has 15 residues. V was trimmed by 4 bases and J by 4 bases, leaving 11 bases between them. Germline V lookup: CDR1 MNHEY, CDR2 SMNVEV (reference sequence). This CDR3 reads CASSSGYRYNSPLHF. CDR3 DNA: TGTGCCAGCAGTTCGGGGTACCGGTATAATTCACCCCTCCACTTT.

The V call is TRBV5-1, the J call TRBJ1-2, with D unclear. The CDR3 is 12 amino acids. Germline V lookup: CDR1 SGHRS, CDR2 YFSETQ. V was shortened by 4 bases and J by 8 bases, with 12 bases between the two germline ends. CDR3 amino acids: CASSRLNEGYTF. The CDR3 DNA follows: TGCGCCAGCAGCCGCCTCAACGAGGGCTACACCTTC.

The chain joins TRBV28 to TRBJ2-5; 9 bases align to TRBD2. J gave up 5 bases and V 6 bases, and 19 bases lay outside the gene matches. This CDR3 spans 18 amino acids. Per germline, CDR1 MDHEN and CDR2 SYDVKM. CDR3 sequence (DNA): TGTGCCAGCAGCGCTGGCCCCCTTTCGCGGGGGGGCGAGGAGACCCAGTACTTC. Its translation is CASSAGPLSRGGEETQYF.